These T cell receptor beta chains were read from a single sample in a study of immune heterogeneity within non-small cell lung tumors. TCRdb reprocessed the multiplex PCR reads via MiXCR and lists one record per CDR3 protein. Of 20,000 to 25,000 distinct CDR3 sequences listed, about 30% were seen once; the top ten hold about 4%. The sample comprised lung tumor tissue. The receptors were sampled from a man aged 40-49 years with non-small cell lung cancer. CDR3s include the opening cysteine and the closing phenylalanine or tryptophan. D genes are given only for firm matches. Clone size is stated in some rows and not others, as once, few, many or a class when expanded.

TRBD1	TRBV20-1	.	TRBJ2-6	TGCAGTGCTACAGGGACAGGGACTAACGTCCTGACTTTC	CSATGTGTNVLTF
.	TRBV29-1	many	TRBJ2-7	TGCAGCGTTGAGGTCAATGGCATCTCCTACGAGCAGTACTTC	CSVEVNGISYEQYF
TRBD2	TRBV5-4	few	TRBJ2-5	TGTGCCAGCACCCTAGCGGGAGCGGGGGAGACCCAGTACTTC	CASTLAGAGETQYF
.	TRBV28	few	TRBJ1-2	TGTGACAGCAGGTCCCCGGCTACTAACTATGGCTACACCTTC	CDSRSPATNYGYTF
.	TRBV5-5	few	TRBJ2-1	TGTGCCAGCAGCCCCCGACGGCCGGGCGATGAGCAGTTCTTC	CASSPRRPGDEQFF
.	TRBV6-4	.	TRBJ2-5	TGTGCCAGCAGTGACTTTGACGACAATGGGCCGTTCCCCTACCAAGAGACCCAGTACTTC	CASSDFDDNGPFPYQETQYF
TRBD2	TRBV7-8	many	TRBJ2-1	TGTGCCAGCAGCTTAGTTGGTATAGTTAGCGGGGGCCAATTATACAATGAGCAGTTCTTC	CASSLVGIVSGGQLYNEQFF
.	TRBV19	many	TRBJ1-2	TGTGCCAGTAGTATAGGCGCGGTGGCTAACTATGGCTACACCTTC	CASSIGAVANYGYTF
.	TRBV3-1	.	TRBJ2-1	TGTGCCAGCAGCGCACCTAGCGAGCAGTTCTTC	CASSAPSEQFF
.	TRBV24-1	many	TRBJ2-7	TGTGCCACCAGTGATTTGAAGTACGAGCAGTACTTC	CATSDLKYEQYF
.	TRBV24-1	.	TRBJ2-5	TGTGCCACCAGTGATATAGCGTTAGGGGCGGACCAAGAGACCCAGTACTTC	CATSDIALGADQETQYF
.	TRBV11-3	.	TRBJ2-2	TGTGACAGCAGCCATGCTAGCAGAACGAACACCGGGGAGCTGTTTTTT	CDSSHASRTNTGELFF
TRBD2	TRBV6-5	many	TRBJ2-1	TGTGCCAGCAGTTACTCACGGGCGGGGACTAGCGGGAGTAGGGATGAGCAGTTCTTC	CASSYSRAGTSGSRDEQFF
TRBD2	TRBV7-9	.	TRBJ2-5	TGTGCCAGCAGCTGGGGACTAGCGGCCCCTCAAGAGACCCAGTACTTC	CASSWGLAAPQETQYF
.	TRBV6-2/TRBV6-3	.	TRBJ2-2	TGTGCCAGCAGTCCCGCTTGGAACACCGGGAAGCTGTTTTTT	CASSPAWNTGKLFF